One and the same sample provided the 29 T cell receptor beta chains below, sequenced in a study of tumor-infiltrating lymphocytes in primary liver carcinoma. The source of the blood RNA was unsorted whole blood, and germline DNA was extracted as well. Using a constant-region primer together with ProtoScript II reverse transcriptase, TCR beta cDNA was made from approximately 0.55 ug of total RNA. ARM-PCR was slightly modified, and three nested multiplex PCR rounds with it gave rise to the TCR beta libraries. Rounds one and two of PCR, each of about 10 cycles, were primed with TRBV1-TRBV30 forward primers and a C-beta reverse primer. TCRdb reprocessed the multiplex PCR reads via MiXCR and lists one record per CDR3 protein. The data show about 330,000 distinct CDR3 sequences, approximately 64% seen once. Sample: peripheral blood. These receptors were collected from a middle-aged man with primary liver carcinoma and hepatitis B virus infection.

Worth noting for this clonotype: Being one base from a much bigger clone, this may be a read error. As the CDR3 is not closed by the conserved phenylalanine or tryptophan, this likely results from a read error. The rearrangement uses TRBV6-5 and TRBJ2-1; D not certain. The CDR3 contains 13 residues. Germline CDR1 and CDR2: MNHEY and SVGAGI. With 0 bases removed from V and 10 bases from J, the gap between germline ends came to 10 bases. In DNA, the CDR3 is TGTGCCAGCAGTTACTCGGGTCCCCGGGAGCAGTTCTTA. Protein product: CASSYSGPREQFL.

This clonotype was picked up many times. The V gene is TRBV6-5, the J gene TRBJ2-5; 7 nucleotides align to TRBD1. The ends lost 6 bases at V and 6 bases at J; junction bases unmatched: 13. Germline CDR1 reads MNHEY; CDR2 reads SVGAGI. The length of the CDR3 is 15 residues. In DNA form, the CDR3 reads TGTGCCAGCAGGCGGAACCGGGACAGCCTCAAGACCCAGTACTTC. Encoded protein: CASRRNRDSLKTQYF.

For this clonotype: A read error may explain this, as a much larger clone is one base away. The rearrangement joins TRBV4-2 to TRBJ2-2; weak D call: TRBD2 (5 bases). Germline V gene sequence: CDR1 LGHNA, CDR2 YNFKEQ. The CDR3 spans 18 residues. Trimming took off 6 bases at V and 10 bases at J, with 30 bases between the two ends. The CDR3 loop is CASSLQAGDITTGKELFF. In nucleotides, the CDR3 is TGTGCCAGCAGTCTGCAGGCAGGCGACATTACCACCGGGAAGGAGCTGTTTTTT.

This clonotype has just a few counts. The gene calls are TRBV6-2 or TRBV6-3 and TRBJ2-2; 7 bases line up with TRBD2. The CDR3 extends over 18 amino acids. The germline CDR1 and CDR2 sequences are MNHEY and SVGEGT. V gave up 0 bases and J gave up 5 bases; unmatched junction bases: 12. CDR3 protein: CASSYSLFKRGGTGELFF. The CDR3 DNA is TGTGCCAGCAGTTACTCGCTTTTCAAGCGGGGTGGGACCGGGGAGCTGTTTTTT.

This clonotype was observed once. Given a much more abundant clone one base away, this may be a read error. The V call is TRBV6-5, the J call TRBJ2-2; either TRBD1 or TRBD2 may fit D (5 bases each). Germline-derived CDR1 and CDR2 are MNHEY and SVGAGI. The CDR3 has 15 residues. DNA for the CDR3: TGTGCCACCAAAGACGGGGCCTCGAGCACCGGGGAGCTGTCTTTT. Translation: CATKDGASSTGELSF.

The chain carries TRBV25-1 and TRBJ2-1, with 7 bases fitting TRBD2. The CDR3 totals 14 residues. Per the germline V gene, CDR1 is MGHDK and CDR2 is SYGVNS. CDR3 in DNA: TGTACCTGCAGTGCGAGGCTAGCGGTCAATGAGCAGTTCTTC. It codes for CTCSARLAVNEQFF.

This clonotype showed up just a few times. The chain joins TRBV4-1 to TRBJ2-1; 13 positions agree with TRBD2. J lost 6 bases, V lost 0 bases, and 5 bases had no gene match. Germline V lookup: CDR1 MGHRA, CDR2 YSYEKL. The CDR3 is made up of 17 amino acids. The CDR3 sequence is CASSQEMGLAGTNEQFF. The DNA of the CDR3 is TGCGCCAGCAGCCAAGAGATGGGACTAGCGGGAACCAATGAGCAGTTCTTC.

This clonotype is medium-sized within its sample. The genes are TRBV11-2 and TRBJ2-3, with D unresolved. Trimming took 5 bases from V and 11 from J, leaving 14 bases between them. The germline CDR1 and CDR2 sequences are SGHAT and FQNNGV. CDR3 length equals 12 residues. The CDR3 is CASSPDRVRQYF. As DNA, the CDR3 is TGTGCCAGCAGCCCCGACCGGGTCAGGCAGTATTTT.

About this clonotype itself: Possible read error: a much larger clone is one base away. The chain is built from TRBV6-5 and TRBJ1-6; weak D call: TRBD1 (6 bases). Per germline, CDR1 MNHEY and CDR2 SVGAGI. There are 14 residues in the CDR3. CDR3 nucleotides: TGTGGCAGCAGTGCCAGGGGCCCGGATTCACCCCTCCACTTT. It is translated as CGSSARGPDSPLHF.

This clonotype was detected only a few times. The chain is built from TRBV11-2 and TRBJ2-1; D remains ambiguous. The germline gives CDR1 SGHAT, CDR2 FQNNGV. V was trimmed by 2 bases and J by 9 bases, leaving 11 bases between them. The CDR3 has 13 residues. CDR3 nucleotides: TGTGCCAGCAGCTTATACCTAGTTAGTGAGCAGTTCTTC. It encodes CASSLYLVSEQFF.

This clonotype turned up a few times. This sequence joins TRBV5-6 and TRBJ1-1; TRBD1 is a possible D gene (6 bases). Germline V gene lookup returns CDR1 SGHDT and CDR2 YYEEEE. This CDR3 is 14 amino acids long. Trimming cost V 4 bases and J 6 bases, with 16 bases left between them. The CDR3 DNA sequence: TGTGCCAGCAGCGGTCGGGGGGCGCGAGCTGAAGCTTTCTTT. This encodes CASSGRGARAEAFF.

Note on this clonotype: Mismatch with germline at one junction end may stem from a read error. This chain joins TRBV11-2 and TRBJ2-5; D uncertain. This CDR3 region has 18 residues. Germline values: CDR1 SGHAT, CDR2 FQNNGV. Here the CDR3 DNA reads TGTGCCAGCAGCTTAGTGAGGCCAGACCTGGGAAAAAAAGAGAGCCAGTACTTC. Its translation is CASSLVRPDLGKKESQYF.

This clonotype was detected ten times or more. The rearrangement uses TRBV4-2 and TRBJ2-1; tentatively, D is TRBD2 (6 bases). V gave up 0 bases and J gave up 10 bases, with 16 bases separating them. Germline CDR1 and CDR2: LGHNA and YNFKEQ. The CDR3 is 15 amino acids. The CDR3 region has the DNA TGTGCCAGCAGCCAAGAAAACGGCGGGGTAGGAGAGCAGTTCTTC. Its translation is CASSQENGGVGEQFF.

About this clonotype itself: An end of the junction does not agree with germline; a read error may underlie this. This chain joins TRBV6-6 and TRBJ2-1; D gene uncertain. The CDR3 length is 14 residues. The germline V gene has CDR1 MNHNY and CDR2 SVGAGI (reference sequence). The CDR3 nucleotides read TGTGCCAGCAGTTATAAAGGGATCTACAATGAGCAACTCTTC. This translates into CASSYKGIYNEQLF.

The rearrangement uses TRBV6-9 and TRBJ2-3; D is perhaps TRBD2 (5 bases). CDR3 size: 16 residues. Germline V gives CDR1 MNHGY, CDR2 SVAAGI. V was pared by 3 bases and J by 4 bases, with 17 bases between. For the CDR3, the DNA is TGTGCCAGCAGTTACAGCCTAGCCGGAGGCGCAGATACGCAGTATTTT. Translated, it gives CASSYSLAGGADTQYF.

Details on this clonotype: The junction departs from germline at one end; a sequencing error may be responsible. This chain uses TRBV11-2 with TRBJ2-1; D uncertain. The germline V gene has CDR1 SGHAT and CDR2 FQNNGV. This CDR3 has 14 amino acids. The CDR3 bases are TGTGCCAGTAGCTTCCAACCCCGTAACAATGAGCAGTTCTTC. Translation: CASSFQPRNNEQFF.

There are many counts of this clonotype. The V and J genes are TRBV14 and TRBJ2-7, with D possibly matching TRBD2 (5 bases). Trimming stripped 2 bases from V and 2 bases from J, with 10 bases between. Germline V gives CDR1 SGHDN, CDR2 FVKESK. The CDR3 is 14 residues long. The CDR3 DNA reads TGTGCCAGCAGCCAAACGGGATATACCTACGAGCAGTACTTC. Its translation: CASSQTGYTYEQYF.

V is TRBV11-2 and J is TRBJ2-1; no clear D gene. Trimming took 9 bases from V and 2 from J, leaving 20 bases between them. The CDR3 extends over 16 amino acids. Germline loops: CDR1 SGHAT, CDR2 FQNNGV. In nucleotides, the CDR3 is TGTGCCAGTACCAGAGGAGTCCCGATCACCTACAATGAGCAGTTCTTC. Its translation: CASTRGVPITYNEQFF.

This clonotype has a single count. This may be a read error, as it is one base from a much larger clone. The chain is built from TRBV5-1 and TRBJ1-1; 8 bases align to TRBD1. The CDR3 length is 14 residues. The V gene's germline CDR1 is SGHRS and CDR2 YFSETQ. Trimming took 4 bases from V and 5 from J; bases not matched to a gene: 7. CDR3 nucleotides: TGCGCCAGCAGCCCGGACAGGGCTCGGACTGAAGCTTTCTTT. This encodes CASSPDRARTEAFF.

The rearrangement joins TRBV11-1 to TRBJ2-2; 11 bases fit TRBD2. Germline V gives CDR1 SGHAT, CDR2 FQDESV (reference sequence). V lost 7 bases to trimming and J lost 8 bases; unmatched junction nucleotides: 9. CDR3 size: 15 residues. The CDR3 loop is CASNLQTSGIGELFF. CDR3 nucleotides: TGTGCCAGCAACCTCCAGACTAGCGGGATTGGGGAGCTGTTTTTT.

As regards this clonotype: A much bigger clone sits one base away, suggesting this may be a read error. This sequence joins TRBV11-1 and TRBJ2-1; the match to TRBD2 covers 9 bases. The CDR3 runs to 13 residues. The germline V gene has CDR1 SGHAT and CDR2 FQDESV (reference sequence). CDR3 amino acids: CPSSAGGPNEQFF. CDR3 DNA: TGTCCCAGCAGCGCGGGAGGGCCGAATGAGCAGTTCTTC.

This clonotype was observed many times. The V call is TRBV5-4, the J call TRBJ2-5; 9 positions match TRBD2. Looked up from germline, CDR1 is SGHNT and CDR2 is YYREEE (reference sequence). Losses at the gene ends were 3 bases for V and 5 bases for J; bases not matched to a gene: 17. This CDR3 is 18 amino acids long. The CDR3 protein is CASSSPGTSTSRGETQYF. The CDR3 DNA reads TGTGCCAGCAGCTCCCCCGGGACTAGCACGTCGCGTGGGGAGACCCAGTACTTC.

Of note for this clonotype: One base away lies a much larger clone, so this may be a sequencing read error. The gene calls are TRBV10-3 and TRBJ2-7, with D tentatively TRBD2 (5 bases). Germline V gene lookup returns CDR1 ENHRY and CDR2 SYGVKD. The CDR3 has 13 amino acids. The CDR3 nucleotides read TGTGTCATCAGTCCTAGCAACTCCTACGAGCAGTACTTC. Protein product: CVISPSNSYEQYF.

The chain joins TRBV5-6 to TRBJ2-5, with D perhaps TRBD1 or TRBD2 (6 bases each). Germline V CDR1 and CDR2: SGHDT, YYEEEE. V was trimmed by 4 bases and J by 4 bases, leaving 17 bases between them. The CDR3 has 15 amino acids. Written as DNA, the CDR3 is TGTGCCAGCAGCGGGGGCTGGCGGGATTTAGAGACCCAGTACTTC. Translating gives CASSGGWRDLETQYF.

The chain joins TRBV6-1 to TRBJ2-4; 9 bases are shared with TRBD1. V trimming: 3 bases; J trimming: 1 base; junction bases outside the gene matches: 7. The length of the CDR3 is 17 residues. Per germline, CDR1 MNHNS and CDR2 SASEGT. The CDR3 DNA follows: TGTGCCAGCAGTGATCCGGGACAGGGTTGGGCCAAAAACATTCAGTACTTC. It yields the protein CASSDPGQGWAKNIQYF.

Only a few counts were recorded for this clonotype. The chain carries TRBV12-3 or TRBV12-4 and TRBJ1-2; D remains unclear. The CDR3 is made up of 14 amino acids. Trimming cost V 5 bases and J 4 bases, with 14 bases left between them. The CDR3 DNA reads TGTGCCAGCAGTCCCGAAGGGAATGCCTATGGCTACACCTTC. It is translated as CASSPEGNAYGYTF.

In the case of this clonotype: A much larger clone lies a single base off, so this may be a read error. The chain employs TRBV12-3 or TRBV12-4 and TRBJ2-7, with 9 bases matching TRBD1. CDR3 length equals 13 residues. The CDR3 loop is CASSFADRGKQCF. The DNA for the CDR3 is TGTGCCAGCAGTTTCGCGGACAGGGGAAAGCAGTGCTTC.

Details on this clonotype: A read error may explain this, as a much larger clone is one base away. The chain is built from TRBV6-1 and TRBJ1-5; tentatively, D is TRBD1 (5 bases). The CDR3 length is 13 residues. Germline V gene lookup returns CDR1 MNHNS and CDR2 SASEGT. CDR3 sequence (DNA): TGTGCCGGCAGTGGGGGGGGGAATCAGCCCCAGCATTTT. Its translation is CAGSGGGNQPQHF.

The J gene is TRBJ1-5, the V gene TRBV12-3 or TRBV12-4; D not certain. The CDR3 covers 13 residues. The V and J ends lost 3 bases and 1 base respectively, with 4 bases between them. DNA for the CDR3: TGTGCCAGCAGTTTCACGAGCAATCAGCCCCAGCATTTT. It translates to CASSFTSNQPQHF.